The TCR beta chain described here comes from a study of T cells in Graves' hyperthyroidism and ophthalmopathy. The V segment lost 3 bases and the J segment 7 bases; nucleotides outside the gene matches: 11. In germline, CDR1 is DFQATT, CDR2 SNEGSKA (reference sequence). The CDR3 has 14 amino acids. Whole-study findings and limits: Most thyroid clonotypes expanded above 0.001 were also detected in blood. Through a model of 13 V-J features, ophthalmopathy was separated from stable hyperthyroidism.

TCR beta CDR3 sequences were amplified from RNA transcripts. In the first-round RT-PCR of the TCR CDR3, the HTBI primer set was used. Using its own MiXCR run on the multiplex PCR reads, TCRdb lists one record per CDR3 protein. This table holds about 250,000 distinct CDR3 sequences, 15% found once. As for this clonotype: Its antigen remains unknown.

The blood sample was taken at first hyperthyroidism diagnosis, before any ophthalmopathy symptoms. PBMCs were collected from an approximately 9 ml volume of fresh peripheral blood. This sequence joins TRBV20-1 and TRBJ1-2; the match to TRBD1 covers 7 bases. The sequenced sample consisted of blood. The receptor was isolated from a woman aged 45-65 years with Graves' hyperthyroidism that later progressed to Graves' ophthalmopathy. DNA for the CDR3: TGCAGTGCTAGTCCCCCGACAGGGTCCTCTGGCTACACCTTC. Amino acid sequence: CSASPPTGSSGYTF.